The clone carrying this T cell receptor beta chain has ten or more counts. Germline V gene data show CDR1 as LGHNA and CDR2 as YNFKEQ. CDR3 length: 18 residues. V shed 2 bases and J 5 bases; nucleotides not matched to a gene: 13. The data belong to a study of early T cells in non-severe SARS-CoV-2 infection. Study-wide background: Sequencing used unsorted whole-blood bulk RNA, so chains lack pairing.

In the library, individual cDNA molecules carried attached unique molecular identifiers. One entry per CDR3 protein, called by TCRdb with MiXCR from the 5' RACE reads. The data contain about 30,000 distinct CDR3 sequences, approximately 5% of them seen just once; the ten biggest clones take up roughly 5.4%. The TCR comes from an adult who was a healthcare worker with PCR-confirmed SARS-CoV-2 infection or an uninfected control (not recorded which). This sequence joins TRBV4-2 and TRBJ2-1; 9 bases are a match to TRBD2. The sequenced sample consisted of whole blood. The CDR3 reads CASSQQDRGRAFDNEQFF. For the CDR3, the DNA is TGTGCCAGCAGCCAACAAGATCGCGGGAGGGCCTTTGACAATGAGCAGTTCTTC.